This record concerns one T cell receptor beta chain sequence. The record originates from a study of blood T cell repertoires in COVID-19. Study at large: Nucleic acid was either cDNA or gDNA, and it came from T cells, B-cell-depleted T cells, or PBMCs.

Trimming removed 1 base at V and 5 bases at J, with 11 bases between. CDR1 and CDR2 from the germline V gene are LNHDA and SQIVND (reference sequence). This CDR3 is built from 14 residues. This table comes from immunoSEQ multiplex PCR, and its TCRdb copy is limited to in-frame clones, with some not included. The top ten hold 2.8% of the sample, which has 150,000 to 200,000 clones, roughly 78% seen once. The specimen sequenced was peripheral blood. The V and J genes are TRBV19 and TRBJ1-2, with D perhaps matching TRBD1 (5 bases). The sequence derives from a woman older than 75 with active or convalescent COVID-19. This chain's CDR3 is CASSIVAGRYGYTF. The CDR3 region has the DNA TGTGCCAGTAGTATAGTGGCAGGGAGGTATGGCTACACCTTC.